This TCR beta chain came from a study of T cells expressing NK-cell markers. Study-level information: Among the eight sequenced donors, seven tested HCMV-seropositive and one tested seronegative.

TCRdb reanalyzed the 5' RACE reads, giving one entry per CDR3 protein sequence and no DNA. The sample's table shows 300,000 to 450,000 distinct CDR3 sequences. Germline lookup yields CDR1 SGHTA and CDR2 FQGNSA. The CDR3 has 15 amino acids. This TCR came from a man aged 18-75 years in good health. The sequenced material came from blood T cells: a sorted CD56 or NKG2C T cell subset, CD4+ or CD8+ T cells, or bulk PBMC T cells (not recorded which). The V call is TRBV7-2, the J call TRBJ1-4; no DNA is available, so the TRBD1 call from TCRdb remains unchecked. This CDR3 reads CASSLVLSRNEKLFF.